These 17 T cell receptor beta chains were sequenced from one sample in a study of shared clonotypes between healthy human individuals. The data were produced by immunoSEQ multiplex PCR, yet TCRdb's version contains in-frame clones alone and is incomplete. This table holds roughly 1,800,000 clones, approximately 94% found once. Naivety among CD8 cells was defined by CD45RO negativity and positive CCR7 selection, thereby excluding terminally differentiated effector memory CD45RA+ cells. Sequenced material: naive CD8+ T cells sorted from blood. The receptors derive from a man aged 18-30 years in good health.

V gene TRBV7-9 combines with J gene TRBJ2-2; D may match TRBD1 or TRBD2 (5 bases each). This CDR3 has 15 amino acids. The V and J ends lost 1 base and 7 bases respectively, with 13 bases between them. Germline V CDR1 and CDR2: SEHNR, FQNEAQ (reference sequence). The CDR3 DNA reads TGTGCCAGCAGCTTAGGGGGGATTCTCGTCGGGGAGCTGTTTTTT. Its protein is CASSLGGILVGELFF.

This chain joins TRBV11-2 and TRBJ2-3, with 7 bases aligning to TRBD2. V lost 5 bases, J lost 4 bases, and 9 bases stayed unmatched. Germline assignment: CDR1 SGHAT and CDR2 FQNNGV. The CDR3 covers 15 residues. The CDR3 region is CASSLAAGRADTQYF. The CDR3 DNA sequence: TGTGCCAGCAGCCTAGCGGCGGGAAGGGCAGATACGCAGTATTTT.

The chain combines TRBV4-1 with TRBJ2-5; no clear D gene. The V gene lost 1 base and the J gene lost 10 bases, with 10 bases spanning the gap. The CDR3 spans 12 residues. Germline assignment: CDR1 MGHRA and CDR2 YSYEKL. The CDR3 DNA is TGCGCCAGCAGCCAAGGTGGCGTGGACCAGTACTTC. This translates into CASSQGGVDQYF.

V usage is TRBV5-6 and J usage is TRBJ2-7; no clear D. Germline-derived CDR1 and CDR2 are SGHDT and YYEEEE. CDR3 length: 12 amino acids. With 2 bases removed from V and 6 bases from J, the gap between germline ends came to 9 bases. CDR3 loop: CASSLLNIEQYF. In DNA, the CDR3 is TGTGCCAGCAGCTTACTTAATATCGAGCAGTACTTC. Full variable domain (rest looked up from reference TRBV5-6 and TRBJ2-7): DAGVTQSPTHLIKTRGQQVTLRCSPKSGHDTVSWYQQALGQGPQFIFQYYEEEERQRGNFPDRFSGHQFPNYSSELNVNALLLGDSALYLCASSLLNIEQYFGPGTRLTVT.

V and J are TRBV5-8 and TRBJ2-2, with D uncertain. There are 14 residues in the CDR3. V gave up 3 bases and J gave up 2 bases, with 8 bases separating them. The germline V gene has CDR1 SGHTS and CDR2 YDEGEE. CDR3 region: CASSSTFNTGELFF. CDR3 coding DNA: TGTGCCAGCAGCTCGACATTCAACACCGGGGAGCTGTTTTTT.

CDR3 protein: CASSMGGQGNQPQHF. CDR3 in DNA: TGTGCCAGTAGTATGGGAGGACAGGGAAATCAGCCCCAGCATTTT. V is TRBV19 and J is TRBJ1-5, with 8 bases identical to TRBD1. Germline V gene data show CDR1 as LNHDA and CDR2 as SQIVND (reference sequence). J was trimmed by 4 bases and V by 3 bases; bases with no gene match: 5. The CDR3 has 15 residues.

This chain uses TRBV4-1 with TRBJ2-1; 15 bases fit TRBD2. The CDR3 consists of 16 residues. CDR1 and CDR2 from the germline V gene are MGHRA and YSYEKL. V shed 4 bases and J 9 bases; nucleotides not matched to a gene: 7. CDR3 DNA sequence: TGCGCCAGCAGCCCCCAGGGACTAGCGGGGGGCACTGAGCAGTTCTTC. This sequence encodes CASSPQGLAGGTEQFF.

The chain is built from TRBV28 and TRBJ2-3; D gene unclear. Trimming took off 2 bases at V and 2 bases at J, with 11 bases between the two ends. CDR1 is MDHEN, CDR2 SYDVKM, per germline. The CDR3 is made up of 15 amino acids. The CDR3 nucleotides are TGTGCCAGCAGTTTAAAAGGCCCGATCACAGATACGCAGTATTTT. This sequence encodes CASSLKGPITDTQYF. Combining the CDR3 with reference TRBV28 and TRBJ2-3 gives the whole variable domain DVKVTQSSRYLVKRTGEKVFLECVQDMDHENMFWYRQDPGLGLRLIYFSYDVKMKEKGDIPEGYSVSREKKERFSLILESASTNQTSMYLCASSLKGPITDTQYFGPGTRLTVL.

Points on this clone: The same CDR3 can be traced to other DNA sequences in this sample. The chain uses TRBV2 and TRBJ1-5; TRBD1 is a possible D gene (6 bases). CDR1 is SNHLY, CDR2 FYNNEI, per germline. The ends were cut back, 4 bases at V and 5 bases at J, with 12 bases in the middle. This CDR3 contains 14 residues. The CDR3 region is CASSGGQGDQPQHF. The CDR3 DNA is TGTGCCAGCAGTGGGGGGCAGGGCGATCAGCCCCAGCATTTT.

The chain has TRBV5-6 and TRBJ2-7; D not resolved. The V and J ends lost 2 bases and 2 bases respectively, with 8 bases between them. The germline CDR1 and CDR2 sequences are SGHDT and YYEEEE. The CDR3 contains 13 residues. CDR3 in amino acids: CASSFQVTYEQYF. CDR3 in DNA: TGTGCCAGCAGCTTTCAGGTAACCTACGAGCAGTACTTC.

This clone has more than one count but fewer than ten. The genes are TRBV7-9 and TRBJ1-1; D call uncertain. There are 15 residues in the CDR3. The V end lost 8 bases, the J end lost 1 base, and 17 bases lay between the germline ends. Germline lookup yields CDR1 SEHNR and CDR2 FQNEAQ (reference sequence). DNA of the CDR3: TGTGCCAGCTTGAACCCACCGGCGGGGAACACTGAAGCTTTCTTT. Translated, it gives CASLNPPAGNTEAFF.

The rearrangement links TRBV7-9 to TRBJ1-1; no clear D gene. Trimming took off 4 bases at V and 3 bases at J, with 15 bases between the two ends. This CDR3 is 15 amino acids long. Germline V lookup: CDR1 SEHNR, CDR2 FQNEAQ (reference sequence). CDR3 loop: CASSSLGVEYTEAFF. Here the CDR3 DNA reads TGTGCCAGCAGCTCCCTAGGCGTTGAATACACTGAAGCTTTCTTT.

The chain links TRBV19 to TRBJ1-5, with TRBD1 as a possible D gene (5 bases). The ends were cut back, 8 bases at V and 7 bases at J, with 12 bases in the middle. CDR1 and CDR2 from the germline V gene are LNHDA and SQIVND (reference sequence). This CDR3 contains 12 residues. The CDR3 region is CASQVWGQPQHF. As DNA, the CDR3 is TGTGCCAGTCAGGTTTGGGGGCAGCCCCAGCATTTT.

The chain joins TRBV15 to TRBJ2-1, with a tentative D call TRBD1 (8 bases). The CDR3 extends over 15 amino acids. Germline V gene lookup returns CDR1 LNHNV and CDR2 YYDKDF (reference sequence). V dropped 2 bases and J dropped 5 bases, with 13 bases sitting between them. In DNA form, the CDR3 reads TGTGCCACCAGCAGAACAGGGGGGGAGGACAATGAGCAGTTCTTC. It translates to CATSRTGGEDNEQFF.

The chain joins TRBV10-3 to TRBJ2-5, with 12 nucleotides matching TRBD1. CDR1 is ENHRY and CDR2 is SYGVKD in the germline V gene. With 6 bases clipped from V and 5 bases from J, the junction kept 7 bases outside the gene matches. This CDR3 region has 15 residues. This chain's CDR3 is CAISGDRGRDETQYF. The CDR3 region has the DNA TGTGCCATCAGCGGGGACAGGGGGCGCGATGAGACCCAGTACTTC.

The CDR3 sequence: CASSRTPSGGADTQYF. Written as DNA, the CDR3 is TGCGCCAGCAGCCGAACTCCTAGCGGGGGGGCAGATACGCAGTATTTT. V and J are TRBV4-1 and TRBJ2-3, with 12 bases that match TRBD2. Losses at the gene ends were 4 bases for V and 4 bases for J; bases not matched to a gene: 6. Germline lookup yields CDR1 MGHRA and CDR2 YSYEKL. The length of the CDR3 is 16 residues.

CDR3 loop: CASSFSPEYYGYTF. The CDR3 bases are TGTGCCAGCAGTTTCAGTCCAGAGTACTATGGCTACACCTTC. The chain uses TRBV27 and TRBJ1-2, with unresolved D. CDR1 MNHEY and CDR2 SMNVEV come from the germline V gene (reference sequence). V was shortened by 3 bases and J by 3 bases, with 11 bases between the two germline ends. The CDR3 is made up of 14 amino acids.